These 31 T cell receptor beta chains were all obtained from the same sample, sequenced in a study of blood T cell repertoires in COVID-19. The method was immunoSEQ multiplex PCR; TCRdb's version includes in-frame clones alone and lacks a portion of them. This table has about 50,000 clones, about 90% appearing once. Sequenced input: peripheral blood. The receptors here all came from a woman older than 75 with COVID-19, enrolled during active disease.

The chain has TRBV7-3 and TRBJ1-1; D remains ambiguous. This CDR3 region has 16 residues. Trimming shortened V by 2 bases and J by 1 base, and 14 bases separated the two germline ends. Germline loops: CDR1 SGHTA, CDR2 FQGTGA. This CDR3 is CASSLASGRGNTEAFF. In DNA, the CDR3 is TGTGCCAGCAGCTTAGCCTCCGGACGGGGGAACACTGAAGCTTTCTTT.

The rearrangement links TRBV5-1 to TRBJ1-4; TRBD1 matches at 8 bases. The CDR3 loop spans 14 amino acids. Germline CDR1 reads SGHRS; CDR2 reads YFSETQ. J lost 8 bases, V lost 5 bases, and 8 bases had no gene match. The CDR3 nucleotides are TGCGCCAGCAGGTCGACAGGGGCCGAGGAAAAACTGTTTTTT. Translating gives CASRSTGAEEKLFF.

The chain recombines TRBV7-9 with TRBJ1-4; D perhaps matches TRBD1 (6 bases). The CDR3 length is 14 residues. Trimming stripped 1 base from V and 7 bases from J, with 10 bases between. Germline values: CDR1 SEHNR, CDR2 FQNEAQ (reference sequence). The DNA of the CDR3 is TGTGCCAGCAGCTTAGTTGGGGGGGCTGAAAAACTGTTTTTT. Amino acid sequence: CASSLVGGAEKLFF.

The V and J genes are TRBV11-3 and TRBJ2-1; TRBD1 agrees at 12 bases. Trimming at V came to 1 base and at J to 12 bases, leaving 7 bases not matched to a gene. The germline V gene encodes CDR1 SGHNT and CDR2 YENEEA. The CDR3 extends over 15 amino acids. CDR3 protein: CASSLGGTGGAGQFF. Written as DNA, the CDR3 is TGTGCCAGCAGCTTAGGAGGGACAGGGGGCGCCGGGCAGTTCTTC.

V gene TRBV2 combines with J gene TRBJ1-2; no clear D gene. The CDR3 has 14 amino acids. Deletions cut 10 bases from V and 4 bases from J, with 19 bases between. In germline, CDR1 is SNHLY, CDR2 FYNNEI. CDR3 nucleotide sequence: TGTGCCACTACTAGCACGCGGAGTGGCTATGGCTACACCTTC. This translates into CATTSTRSGYGYTF.

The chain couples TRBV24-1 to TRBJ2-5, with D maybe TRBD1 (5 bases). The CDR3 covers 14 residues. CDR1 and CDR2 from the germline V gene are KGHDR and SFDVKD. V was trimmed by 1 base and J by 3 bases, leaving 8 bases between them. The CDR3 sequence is CATSDFRREETQYF. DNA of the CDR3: TGTGCCACCAGTGATTTCCGCAGGGAAGAGACCCAGTACTTC.

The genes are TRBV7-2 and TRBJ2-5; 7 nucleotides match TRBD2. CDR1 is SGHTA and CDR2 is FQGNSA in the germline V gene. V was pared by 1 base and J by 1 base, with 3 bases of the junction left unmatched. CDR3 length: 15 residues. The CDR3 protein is CASSLGSGFQETQYF. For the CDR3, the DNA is TGTGCCAGCAGCTTAGGTAGCGGGTTCCAAGAGACCCAGTACTTC.

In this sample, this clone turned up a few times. This CDR3 is CASTASRFLSGQGATGEQYF. CDR3 DNA sequence: TGTGCCAGCACCGCATCCCGCTTCCTTAGTGGACAGGGGGCGACCGGCGAGCAGTACTTC. The rearrangement links TRBV7-9 to TRBJ2-7, with 11 bases that match TRBD1. The trim removed 7 bases at V and 6 bases at J, leaving 26 bases unmatched. The V gene's germline CDR1 is SEHNR and CDR2 FQNEAQ (reference sequence). The CDR3 loop spans 20 amino acids.

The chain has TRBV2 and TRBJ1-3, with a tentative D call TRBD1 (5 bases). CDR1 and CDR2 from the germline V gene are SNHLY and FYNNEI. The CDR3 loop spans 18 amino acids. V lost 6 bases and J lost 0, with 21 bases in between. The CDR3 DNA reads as TGTGCCAGCAGAAGGCTAGGACATCATAGGGGCTCTGGAAACACCATATATTTT. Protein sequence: CASRRLGHHRGSGNTIYF.

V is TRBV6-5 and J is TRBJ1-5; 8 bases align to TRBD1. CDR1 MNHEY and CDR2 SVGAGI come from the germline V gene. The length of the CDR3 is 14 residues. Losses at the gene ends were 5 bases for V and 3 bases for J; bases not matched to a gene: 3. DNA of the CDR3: TGTGCCAGCAGTCGACAGGGGATCAATCAGCCCCAGCATTTT. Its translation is CASSRQGINQPQHF.

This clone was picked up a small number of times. CDR3 nucleotides: TGTGCCAGTAGTATCAGGACGGGGAATCAGCCCCAGCATTTT. Its protein product is CASSIRTGNQPQHF. The genes are TRBV19 and TRBJ1-5; D gene unclear. The V end lost 3 bases, the J end lost 4 bases, and 10 bases lay between the germline ends. The length of the CDR3 is 14 residues. Germline CDR1 and CDR2: LNHDA and SQIVND (reference sequence).

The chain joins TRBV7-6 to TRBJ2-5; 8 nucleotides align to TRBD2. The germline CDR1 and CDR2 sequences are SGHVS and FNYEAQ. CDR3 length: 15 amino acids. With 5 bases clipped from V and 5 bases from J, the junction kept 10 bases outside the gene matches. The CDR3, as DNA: TGTGCCAGCAGCAAAAGCCGGGGGGGCTGGGAGACCCAGTACTTC. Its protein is CASSKSRGGWETQYF.

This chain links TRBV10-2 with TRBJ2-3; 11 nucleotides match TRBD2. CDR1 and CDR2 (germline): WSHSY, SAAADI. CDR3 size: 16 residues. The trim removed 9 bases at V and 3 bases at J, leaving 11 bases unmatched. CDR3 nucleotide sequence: TGCGCCAGTCGCCCGGGACTAGCGGTCCCAACAGATACGCAGTATTTT. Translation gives CASRPGLAVPTDTQYF.

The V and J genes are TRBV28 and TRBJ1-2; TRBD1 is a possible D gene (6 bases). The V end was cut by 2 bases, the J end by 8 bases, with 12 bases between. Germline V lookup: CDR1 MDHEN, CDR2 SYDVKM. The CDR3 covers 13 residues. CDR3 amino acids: CASSLQQGRGYTF. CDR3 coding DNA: TGTGCCAGCAGTTTACAGCAGGGGAGAGGCTACACCTTC.

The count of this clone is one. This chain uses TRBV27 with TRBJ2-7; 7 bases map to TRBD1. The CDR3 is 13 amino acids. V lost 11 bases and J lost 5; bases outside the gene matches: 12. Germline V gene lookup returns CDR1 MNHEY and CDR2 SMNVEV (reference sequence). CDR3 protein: CAERQGRVDEQYF. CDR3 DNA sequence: TGTGCCGAGAGACAGGGCAGGGTGGACGAGCAGTACTTC.

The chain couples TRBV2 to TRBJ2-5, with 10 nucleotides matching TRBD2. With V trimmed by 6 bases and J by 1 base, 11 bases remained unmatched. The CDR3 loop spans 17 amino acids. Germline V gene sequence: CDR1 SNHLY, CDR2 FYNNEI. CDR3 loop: CASSPTSGFISQETQYF. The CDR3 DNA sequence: TGTGCCAGCAGCCCGACTAGCGGGTTTATTTCCCAAGAGACCCAGTACTTC.

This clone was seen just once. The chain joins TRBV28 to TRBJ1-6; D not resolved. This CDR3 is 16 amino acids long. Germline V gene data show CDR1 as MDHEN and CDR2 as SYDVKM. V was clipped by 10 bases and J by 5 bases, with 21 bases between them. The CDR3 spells CATRWGGFGNNSPLHF. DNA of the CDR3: TGTGCCACCAGGTGGGGAGGGTTTGGTAATAATTCACCCCTCCACTTT.

CDR3 protein: CASSPWTGSNYGYTF. The DNA of the CDR3 is TGTGCCAGCTCACCCTGGACAGGGAGTAACTATGGCTACACCTTC. The V and J genes are TRBV18 and TRBJ1-2; 8 nucleotides match TRBD1. This CDR3 has 15 amino acids. The V segment lost 3 bases and the J segment 1 base; nucleotides outside the gene matches: 4. CDR1 and CDR2 from the germline V gene are KGHSH and LQKENI.

The CDR3 loop is CASSLFRRAQYF. In DNA, the CDR3 is TGTGCCAGCAGTTTATTCCGCCGGGCGCAGTATTTT. This chain links TRBV28 with TRBJ2-3, with D unclear. Germline values: CDR1 MDHEN, CDR2 SYDVKM. This CDR3 is 12 amino acids long. Trimming took off 1 base at V and 10 bases at J, with 9 bases between the two ends. Using reference TRBV28 and TRBJ2-3 for the parts outside the CDR3, the full variable domain is DVKVTQSSRYLVKRTGEKVFLECVQDMDHENMFWYRQDPGLGLRLIYFSYDVKMKEKGDIPEGYSVSREKKERFSLILESASTNQTSMYLCASSLFRRAQYFGPGTRLTVL.

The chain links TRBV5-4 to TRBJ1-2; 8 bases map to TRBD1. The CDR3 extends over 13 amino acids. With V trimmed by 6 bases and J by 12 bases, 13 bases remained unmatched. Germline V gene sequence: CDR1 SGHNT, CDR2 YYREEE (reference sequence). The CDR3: CASTPKTGGFDTF. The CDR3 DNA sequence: TGTGCCAGCACCCCGAAAACAGGGGGATTTGACACCTTC.

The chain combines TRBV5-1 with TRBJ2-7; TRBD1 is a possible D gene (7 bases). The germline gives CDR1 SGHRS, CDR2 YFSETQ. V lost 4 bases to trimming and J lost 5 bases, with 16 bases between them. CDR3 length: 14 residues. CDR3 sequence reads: CASSPRTGGNEQYF. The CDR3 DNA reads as TGCGCCAGCAGCCCACGGACAGGAGGGAACGAGCAGTACTTC. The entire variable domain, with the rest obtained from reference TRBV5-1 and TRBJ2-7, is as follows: KAGVTQTPRYLIKTRGQQVTLSCSPISGHRSVSWYQQTPGQGLQFLFEYFSETQRNKGNFPGRFSGRQFSNSRSEMNVSTLELGDSALYLCASSPRTGGNEQYFGPGTRLTVT.

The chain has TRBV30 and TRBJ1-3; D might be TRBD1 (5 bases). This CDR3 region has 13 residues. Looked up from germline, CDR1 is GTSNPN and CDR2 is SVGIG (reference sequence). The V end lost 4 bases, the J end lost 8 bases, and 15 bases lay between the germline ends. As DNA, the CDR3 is TGTGCCTGGATCCCTGGGGTAGGGGACACCATATATTTT. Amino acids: CAWIPGVGDTIYF. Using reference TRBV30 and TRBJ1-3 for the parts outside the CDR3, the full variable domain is SQTIHQWPATLVQPVGSPLSLECTVEGTSNPNLYWYRQAAGRGLQLLFYSVGIGQISSEVPQNLSASRPQDRQFILSSKKLLLSDSGFYLCAWIPGVGDTIYFGEGSWLTVV.

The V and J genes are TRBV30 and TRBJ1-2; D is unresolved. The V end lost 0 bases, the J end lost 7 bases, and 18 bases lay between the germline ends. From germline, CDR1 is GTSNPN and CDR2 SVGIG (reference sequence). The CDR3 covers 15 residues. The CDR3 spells CAWSVVVGRNRGYTF. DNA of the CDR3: TGTGCCTGGAGTGTTGTAGTGGGCAGGAACCGTGGCTACACCTTC.

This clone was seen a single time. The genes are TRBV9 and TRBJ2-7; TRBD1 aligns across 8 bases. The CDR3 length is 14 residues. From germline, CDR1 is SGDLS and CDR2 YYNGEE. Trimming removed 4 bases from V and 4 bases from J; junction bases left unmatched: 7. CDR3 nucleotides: TGTGCCAGCAGCCCGCGACAGGGGTGGTACGAGCAGTACTTC. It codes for CASSPRQGWYEQYF. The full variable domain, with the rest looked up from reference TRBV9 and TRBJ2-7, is DSGVTQTPKHLITATGQRVTLRCSPRSGDLSVYWYQQSLDQGLQFLIQYYNGEERAKGNILERFSAQQFPDLHSELNLSSLELGDSALYFCASSPRQGWYEQYFGPGTRLTVT.

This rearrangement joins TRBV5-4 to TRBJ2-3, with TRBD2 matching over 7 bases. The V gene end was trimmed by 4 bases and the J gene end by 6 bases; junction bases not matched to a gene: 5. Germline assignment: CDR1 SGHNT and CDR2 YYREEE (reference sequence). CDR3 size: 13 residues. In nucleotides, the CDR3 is TGTGCCAGCAGCCCCCCCGGGGGGGATACGCAGTATTTT. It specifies CASSPPGGDTQYF.

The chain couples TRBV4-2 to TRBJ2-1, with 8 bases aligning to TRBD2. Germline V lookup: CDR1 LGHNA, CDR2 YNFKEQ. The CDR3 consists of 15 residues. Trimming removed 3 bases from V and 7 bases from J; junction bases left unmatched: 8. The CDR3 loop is CASSHATGGRNEQFF. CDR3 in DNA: TGTGCCAGCAGCCATGCAACGGGGGGGCGGAATGAGCAGTTCTTC.

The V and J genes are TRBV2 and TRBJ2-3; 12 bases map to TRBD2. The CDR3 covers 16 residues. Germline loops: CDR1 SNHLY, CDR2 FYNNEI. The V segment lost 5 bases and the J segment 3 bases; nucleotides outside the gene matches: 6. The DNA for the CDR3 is TGTGCCAGCAGTCCCCGGACTAGCGGGGTGACAGATACGCAGTATTTT. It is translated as CASSPRTSGVTDTQYF.

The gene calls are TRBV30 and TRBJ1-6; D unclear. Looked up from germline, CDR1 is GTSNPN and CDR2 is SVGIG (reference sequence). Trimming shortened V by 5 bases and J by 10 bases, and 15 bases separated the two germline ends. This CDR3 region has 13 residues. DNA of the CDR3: TGTGCCTGGGAAGTCGGTGGCGGGTCACCCCTCCACTTT. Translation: CAWEVGGGSPLHF.

CDR3 in amino acids: CASSLVGTDYGYTF. The CDR3 coding sequence is TGTGCCAGCAGCTTGGTGGGCACGGACTATGGCTACACCTTC. This chain connects TRBV5-6 to TRBJ1-2; D is ambiguous. This CDR3 is built from 14 residues. Trimming left V 0 bases short and J 3 bases short, with 9 bases between. CDR1 and CDR2 from the germline V gene are SGHDT and YYEEEE.

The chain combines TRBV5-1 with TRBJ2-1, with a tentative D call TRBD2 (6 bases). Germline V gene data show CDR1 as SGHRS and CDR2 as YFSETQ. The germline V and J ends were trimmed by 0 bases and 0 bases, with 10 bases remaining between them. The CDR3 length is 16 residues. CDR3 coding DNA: TGCGCCAGCAGCTTGGTTAGCGGAGGCTCCTACAATGAGCAGTTCTTC. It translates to CASSLVSGGSYNEQFF.

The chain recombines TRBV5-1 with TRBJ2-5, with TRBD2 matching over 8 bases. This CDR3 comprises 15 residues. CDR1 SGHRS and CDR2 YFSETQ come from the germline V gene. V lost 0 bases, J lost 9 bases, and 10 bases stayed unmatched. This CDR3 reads CASSLEPGTRGPQYF. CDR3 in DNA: TGCGCCAGCAGCTTGGAGCCCGGGACTAGGGGTCCCCAGTACTTC.